This T cell receptor (beta chain) was profiled in a study of identical twins. This clonotype turned up a few times. Antigen unknown. Whole-study findings and limits: High-abundance cord blood beta clonotypes had fewer insertions; memory repertoires showed none. Twin-shared out-of-frame alpha sequences showed excess low generation probability.

CDR3 length equals 14 residues. CDR1 is SGDLS, CDR2 YYNGEE, per germline. V shed 2 bases and J shed 4 bases, with 11 bases lying between them. TCRdb passed the 5' RACE reads through MiXCR, listing each CDR3 protein once. This sample has 300,000 or so distinct CDR3 sequences; roughly 10% occur once, and the top ten carry roughly 6.4%. The sample was also linked to a second study, of yellow fever vaccine responses in identical twins.

The V gene is TRBV9, the J gene TRBJ2-3, with D perhaps TRBD2 (6 bases). The sequence came from a woman under 30 in good health. Sequences were obtained from CD8+ T cells sorted from blood. The CDR3 region is CASSVAGSSDTQYF. For the CDR3, the DNA is TGTGCCAGCAGCGTCGCGGGGAGTTCAGATACGCAGTATTTT. The complete variable domain, with remaining parts taken from reference TRBV9 and TRBJ2-3, reads DSGVTQTPKHLITATGQRVTLRCSPRSGDLSVYWYQQSLDQGLQFLIQYYNGEERAKGNILERFSAQQFPDLHSELNLSSLELGDSALYFCASSVAGSSDTQYFGPGTRLTVL.